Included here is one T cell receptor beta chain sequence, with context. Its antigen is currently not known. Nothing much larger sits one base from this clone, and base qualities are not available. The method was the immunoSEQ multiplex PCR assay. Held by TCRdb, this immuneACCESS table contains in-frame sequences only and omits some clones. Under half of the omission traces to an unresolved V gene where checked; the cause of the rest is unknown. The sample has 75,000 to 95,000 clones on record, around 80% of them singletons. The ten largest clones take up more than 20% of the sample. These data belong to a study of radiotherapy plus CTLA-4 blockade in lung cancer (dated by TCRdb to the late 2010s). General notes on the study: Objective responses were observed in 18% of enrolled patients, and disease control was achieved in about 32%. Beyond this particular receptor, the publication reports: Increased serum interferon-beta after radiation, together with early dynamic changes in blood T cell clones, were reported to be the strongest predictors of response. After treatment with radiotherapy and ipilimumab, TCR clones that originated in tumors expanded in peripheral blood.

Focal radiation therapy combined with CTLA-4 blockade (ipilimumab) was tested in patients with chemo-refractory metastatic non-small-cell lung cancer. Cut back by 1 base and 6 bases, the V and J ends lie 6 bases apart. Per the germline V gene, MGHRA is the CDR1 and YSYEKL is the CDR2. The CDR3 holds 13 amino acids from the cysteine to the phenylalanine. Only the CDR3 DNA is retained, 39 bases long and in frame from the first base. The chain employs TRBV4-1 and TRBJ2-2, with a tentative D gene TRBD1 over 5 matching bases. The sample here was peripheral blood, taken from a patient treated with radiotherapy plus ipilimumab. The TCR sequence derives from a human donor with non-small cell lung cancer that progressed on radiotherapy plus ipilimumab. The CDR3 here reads CASSQVGAGELFF. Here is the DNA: TGCGCCAGCAGCCAAGTAGGGGCCGGGGAGCTGTTTTTT.